This T cell receptor (beta chain) is drawn from a study of control samples from healthy donors and cancer patients. Assay: immunoSEQ multiplex PCR; the TCRdb copy retains only in-frame clones and omits some. This table has around 150,000 clones, 70% to 90% appearing once. The CDR3 extends over 14 amino acids. CDR1 is SGDLS, CDR2 YYNGEE, per germline. V was shortened by 1 base and J by 3 bases, with 11 bases between the two germline ends. This TCR came from a man aged 25 to 40 in good health. The V gene is TRBV9, the J gene TRBJ2-7; D is undetermined. Input material: blood. The CDR3 DNA reads as TGTGCCAGCAGCGTATCCAGGTTCGACTACGAGCAGTACTTC. Protein: CASSVSRFDYEQYF.